This TCR beta chain was documented in a study of T cells in Graves' hyperthyroidism and ophthalmopathy. Study observations and caveats: A 13 V-J signature model discriminated ophthalmopathy versus stable hyperthyroidism.

Patients aged 18 to 65 with hyperthyroidism were newly diagnosed, with duration under 2 months. PBMCs were obtained from 9.5 to 10 ml fresh peripheral blood. Comment on this clonotype: What it binds is not known.

Authors of the study amplified TCR beta CDR3 regions from RNA transcripts. During a first-round RT-PCR of the TCR CDR3, the HTBI primer set was used. MiXCR, applied by TCRdb to the multiplex PCR reads, yields one record per CDR3 protein. The data show around 600,000 distinct CDR3 sequences, around 14% seen once. Deletions cut 0 bases from V and 5 bases from J, with 19 bases between. The CDR3 has 17 residues. Germline V lookup: CDR1 MGHRA, CDR2 YSYEKL. The material sequenced was blood. This TCR was sampled from a woman in her 30s with Graves' hyperthyroidism. The chain joins TRBV4-1 to TRBJ2-5; D tentatively fits TRBD1 or TRBD2 (5 bases each). CDR3 bases: TGCGCCAGCAGCCAAGACCCCGGGACCGCGGGTGGGGAGACCCAGTACTTC. Its protein product is CASSQDPGTAGGETQYF.